Listed below are T cell receptor beta chains from one sample, sequenced in a study of shared clonotypes between healthy human individuals. Method: immunoSEQ multiplex PCR; TCRdb's copy keeps in-frame clones and lacks some. Among over a million clones listed, approximately 72% were seen once. Sequencing input: memory CD4+ T cells sorted from blood. Receptor source: a young man in good health. Each CDR3 is given with its conserved first and last residue. The order of the fields is J gene, D gene, V gene, clone size, CDR3 protein, CDR3 DNA. D genes are given only for firm matches. Clone size appears in some rows only: once, few, many, or a class for an expanded clone.

j_call: TRBJ2-7; d_call: TRBD2; v_call: TRBV5-1; clone_size: .; cdr3_aa: CASSSSGSRYEQYF; cdr3_nt: TGCGCCAGCAGCTCTAGCGGGAGTAGGTACGAGCAGTACTTC
j_call: TRBJ2-1; d_call: .; v_call: TRBV6-1; clone_size: few; cdr3_aa: CASRKDSGRQFF; cdr3_nt: TGTGCCAGCAGAAAGGACTCTGGTCGGCAGTTCTTC
j_call: TRBJ2-5; d_call: .; v_call: TRBV18; clone_size: .; cdr3_aa: CASSPSVQETQYF; cdr3_nt: TGTGCCAGCTCACCATCCGTCCAAGAGACCCAGTACTTC
j_call: TRBJ2-6; d_call: .; v_call: TRBV7-2; clone_size: .; cdr3_aa: CASHFSGANVLTF; cdr3_nt: TGTGCCAGCCACTTCTCTGGGGCCAACGTCCTGACTTTC
j_call: TRBJ2-5; d_call: TRBD1; v_call: TRBV5-1; clone_size: .; cdr3_aa: CASSLMGQGQETQYF; cdr3_nt: TGCGCCAGCAGCTTGATGGGACAGGGGCAAGAGACCCAGTACTTC
j_call: TRBJ2-2; d_call: .; v_call: TRBV5-1; clone_size: few; cdr3_aa: CASRLAGEYTGELFF; cdr3_nt: TGCGCCAGCAGATTGGCAGGAGAATACACCGGGGAGCTGTTTTTT
j_call: TRBJ2-1; d_call: TRBD2; v_call: TRBV7-2; clone_size: .; cdr3_aa: CASSLLGLAGDLGQFF; cdr3_nt: TGTGCCAGCAGCTTACTAGGGCTAGCGGGAGACTTGGGGCAGTTCTTC
j_call: TRBJ2-7; d_call: .; v_call: TRBV27; clone_size: .; cdr3_aa: CASSLRGIPYEQYF; cdr3_nt: TGTGCCAGCAGTTTACGGGGTATCCCCTACGAGCAGTACTTC
j_call: TRBJ2-1; d_call: TRBD2; v_call: TRBV5-1; clone_size: .; cdr3_aa: CASREAGGVNEQFF; cdr3_nt: TGCGCCAGCAGGGAGGCGGGAGGGGTCAATGAGCAGTTCTTC
j_call: TRBJ1-5; d_call: .; v_call: TRBV6-1; clone_size: .; cdr3_aa: CASTGETLTQPQHF; cdr3_nt: TGTGCCAGCACGGGAGAGACTCTAACTCAGCCCCAGCATTTT
j_call: TRBJ2-7; d_call: .; v_call: TRBV7-2; clone_size: .; cdr3_aa: CASSFGRNSYEQYF; cdr3_nt: TGTGCCAGCAGCTTTGGCAGGAATTCCTACGAGCAGTACTTC
j_call: TRBJ2-1; d_call: .; v_call: TRBV18; clone_size: .; cdr3_aa: CASSPVNSGYNEQFF; cdr3_nt: TGTGCCAGCTCACCGGTGAATAGCGGCTACAATGAGCAGTTCTTC
j_call: TRBJ2-5; d_call: .; v_call: TRBV7-9; clone_size: .; cdr3_aa: CASSQPPAETQYF; cdr3_nt: TGTGCCAGCAGCCAGCCCCCAGCAGAGACCCAGTACTTC
j_call: TRBJ1-6; d_call: .; v_call: TRBV6-1; clone_size: .; cdr3_aa: CASSDQGGNNSPLHF; cdr3_nt: TGTGCCAGCAGTGATCAGGGAGGTAATAATTCACCCCTCCACTTT
j_call: TRBJ2-5; d_call: .; v_call: TRBV5-4; clone_size: .; cdr3_aa: CASSLAPLETQYF; cdr3_nt: TGTGCCAGCAGCTTGGCCCCGTTGGAGACCCAGTACTTC